The sequence of this TCR beta chain was determined in a study of response to subunit inactivated influenza vaccine (dated by TCRdb to the late 2010s). With respect to the entire study: Deep quantitative profiling of the T cell receptor repertoire was used in the study to follow responses to a trivalent subunit inactivated influenza vaccine. General findings and caveats noted by the study authors: The authors suggested that each seasonal influenza vaccination may recruit only a limited number of new T cells.

Preparation of the library involved RT-PCR. Sequencing used an Illumina HiSeq 2500. Through fastp at Q25 and MiXCR, TCRdb rebuilt clones from the public reads, retaining in-frame beta chains. Under each unique CDR3 protein, matching rows form one entry showing the most common genes and DNA. Within this sample are over 800,000 distinct CDR3 sequences, with about 20% of them counted one time only. The ten largest clonotypes hold around 9.6% of the sample. This clonotype was counted many times. The specificity of this receptor is unknown. No much larger clone exists at a distance of one base, and base qualities are not known. Including cysteine and phenylalanine, the CDR3 has 14 amino acids. This entry keeps only the CDR3 DNA: 42 bases, framed from base 1. Trimming takes 3 bases from V and 4 bases from J, and the germline ends sit 13 bases apart.

The input for sequencing was PBMCs from blood, taken about 5 days after vaccination. The sequence joins TRBV12-3 or TRBV12-4 to TRBJ2-7; the D call is possibly TRBD1 or TRBD2, each sharing 5 bases. The sequence came from a man aged 50 or older who received an inactivated influenza vaccine. Donor details come from another sample of the same person, matched by shared clones. The CDR3 region: CASSLAGRIYEQYF. The bases are TGTGCCAGCAGTTTGGCAGGGAGAATTTACGAGCAGTACTTC.